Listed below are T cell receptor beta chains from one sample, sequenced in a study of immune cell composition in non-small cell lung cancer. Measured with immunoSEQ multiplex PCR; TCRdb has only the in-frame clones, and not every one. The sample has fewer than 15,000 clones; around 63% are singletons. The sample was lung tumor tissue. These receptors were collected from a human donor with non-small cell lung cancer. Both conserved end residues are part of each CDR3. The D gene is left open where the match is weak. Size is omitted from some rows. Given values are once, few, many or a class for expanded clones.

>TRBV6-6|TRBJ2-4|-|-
CASSSGIGPTIDQYF
TGTGCCAGCAGTTCGGGGATAGGGCCTACGATAGATCAGTACTTC
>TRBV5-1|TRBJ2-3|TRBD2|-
CASSFTSADTQYF
TGCGCCAGCAGCTTCACTAGCGCCGATACGCAGTATTTT
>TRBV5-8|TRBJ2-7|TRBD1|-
CASSWDRASYEQYF
TGTGCCAGCAGTTGGGACAGGGCCTCCTACGAGCAGTACTTC
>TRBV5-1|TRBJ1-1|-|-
CASSLVEGEEGNTEAFF
TGCGCCAGCAGCTTGGTCGAAGGGGAGGAAGGGAACACTGAAGCTTTCTTT
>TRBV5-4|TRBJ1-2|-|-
CASSSDTELLYGYTF
TGTGCCAGCAGCTCCGACACTGAACTCCTGTATGGCTACACCTTC
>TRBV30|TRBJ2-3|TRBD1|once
CAWSGGDRGGTDTQYF
TGTGCCTGGAGTGGTGGGGACAGGGGTGGCACAGATACGCAGTATTTT
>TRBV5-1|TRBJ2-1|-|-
CASSRLGGSQYNEQFF
TGCGCCAGCAGCCGTCTTGGAGGTAGCCAATACAATGAGCAGTTCTTC
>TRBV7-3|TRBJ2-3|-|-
CASSSGLGTDTQYF
TGTGCCAGCAGCTCTGGGCTGGGCACAGATACGCAGTATTTT
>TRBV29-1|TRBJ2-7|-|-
CSVAPQSYEQYF
TGCAGCGTTGCCCCCCAGTCCTACGAGCAGTACTTC
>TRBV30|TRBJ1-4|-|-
CAWASGVANEKLFF
TGTGCCTGGGCTTCCGGGGTAGCTAATGAAAAACTGTTTTTT
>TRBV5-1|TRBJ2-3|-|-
CASSPNVRDTQYF
TGCGCCAGCAGCCCCAACGTGAGGGATACGCAGTATTTT
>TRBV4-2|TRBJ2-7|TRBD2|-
CASSLSGASGVYEQYF
TGTGCCAGCAGCCTCTCCGGGGCTAGCGGGGTCTACGAGCAGTACTTC
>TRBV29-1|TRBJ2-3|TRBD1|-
CSVLGQGTDTQYF
TGCAGCGTTCTAGGACAGGGCACAGATACGCAGTATTTT
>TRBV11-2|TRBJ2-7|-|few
CASSLVPGTSPGYEQYF
TGTGCCAGCAGCTTAGTCCCCGGGACTTCCCCGGGGTACGAGCAGTACTTC
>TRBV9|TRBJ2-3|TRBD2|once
CASSVGGDTDTQYF
TGTGCCAGCAGCGTCGGGGGGGACACAGATACGCAGTATTTT
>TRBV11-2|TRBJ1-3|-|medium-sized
CASSRRENTIYF
TGTGCCAGCAGCCGACGGGAAAACACCATATATTTT
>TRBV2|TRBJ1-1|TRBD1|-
CASSAEGQGYTEAFF
TGTGCCAGCAGTGCGGAAGGACAGGGCTACACTGAAGCTTTCTTT
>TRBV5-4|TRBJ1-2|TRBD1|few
CASRQTGGWYGYTF
TGTGCCAGCAGACAGACAGGGGGTTGGTATGGCTACACCTTC
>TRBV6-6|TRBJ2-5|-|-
CASSYQQGFRETQYF
TGTGCCAGCAGTTACCAACAGGGTTTTCGGGAGACCCAGTACTTC
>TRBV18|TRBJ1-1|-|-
CASSPVRGTEAFF
TGTGCCAGCTCACCCGTAAGGGGTACTGAAGCTTTCTTT
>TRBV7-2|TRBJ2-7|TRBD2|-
CASSLEAGGSDEQYF
TGTGCCAGCAGCTTGGAAGCGGGGGGGAGCGACGAGCAGTACTTC
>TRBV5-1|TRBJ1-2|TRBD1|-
CASSLRTGRTNNYGYTF
TGCGCCAGCAGCCTGAGGACAGGGCGCACAAATAACTATGGCTACACCTTC
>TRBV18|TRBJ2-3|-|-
CASSPRHGHDTQYF
TGTGCCAGCTCCCCTCGGCATGGGCACGATACGCAGTATTTT
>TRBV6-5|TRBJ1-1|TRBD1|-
CASSLPGTGMNTEAFF
TGTGCCAGCAGTTTGCCCGGGACAGGGATGAACACTGAAGCTTTCTTT